A single sample gave rise to the 26 T cell receptor beta chains below, sequenced in a study of blood T cell repertoires in COVID-19. TCRdb's table, derived via immunoSEQ multiplex PCR, lists solely in-frame clones and lacks some. The table lists 7,500 to 9,500 clones, about nine tenths of them singletons, with more than 8% in the top ten. The sequencing input was peripheral blood. The receptor set was obtained from a man in his sixties with acute or convalescent COVID-19.

The genes are TRBV3-1 (or the pseudogene TRBV3-2) and TRBJ2-1; 11 bases map to TRBD2. From germline, CDR1 is LGHDT and CDR2 YNNKEL (reference sequence). V lost 9 bases, J lost 7 bases, and 17 bases stayed unmatched. CDR3 size: 17 residues. The CDR3 loop reads CASMRISGGAGRNEQFF. CDR3 DNA: TGTGCCAGTATGCGAATTAGCGGGGGGGCCGGCCGTAATGAGCAGTTCTTC.

The chain couples TRBV6-5 to TRBJ2-1; 7 bases agree with TRBD2. CDR3 size: 14 residues. Germline V gene sequence: CDR1 MNHEY, CDR2 SVGAGI. Trimming removed 6 bases from V and 6 bases from J; junction bases left unmatched: 8. CDR3 sequence: CASRGGWDLNEQFF. The CDR3 nucleotides read TGTGCCAGCAGGGGGGGGTGGGACCTCAATGAGCAGTTCTTC.

Here the CDR3 DNA reads TGCGCCAGCAGCCAAACACAACAGGGAAGCTATGGCTACACCTTC. Its protein is CASSQTQQGSYGYTF. The J gene is TRBJ1-2, the V gene TRBV4-1, with a possible D match to TRBD1 (6 bases). The length of the CDR3 is 15 residues. Trimming cost V 2 bases and J 4 bases, with 14 bases left between them. Germline V gene lookup returns CDR1 MGHRA and CDR2 YSYEKL.

This chain links TRBV28 with TRBJ2-7, with D unresolved. Germline loops: CDR1 MDHEN, CDR2 SYDVKM. V dropped 6 bases and J dropped 6 bases, with 12 bases sitting between them. The CDR3 loop spans 12 amino acids. CDR3 DNA sequence: TGTGCCAGCAGCGATGAAGCTCTCGAGCAGTACTTC. Its translation: CASSDEALEQYF.

This clone has just one count. The V gene is TRBV5-1, the J gene TRBJ2-1, with TRBD2 matching over 8 bases. Germline CDR1 and CDR2: SGHRS and YFSETQ. The CDR3 contains 15 residues. The trim removed 0 bases at V and 4 bases at J, leaving 3 bases unmatched. CDR3 sequence (DNA): TGCGCCAGCAGCTTGGCTAGCGGGTTGTACAATGAGCAGTTCTTC. Translating gives CASSLASGLYNEQFF.

The gene calls are TRBV6-5 and TRBJ2-7; 7 positions agree with TRBD1. With V trimmed by 5 bases and J by 7 bases, 11 bases remained unmatched. Looked up from germline, CDR1 is MNHEY and CDR2 is SVGAGI. The CDR3 has 14 residues. The CDR3 nucleotides are TGTGCCAGCAGTCCTCAGACAGGGACGTCTGAGCAGTACTTC. This encodes CASSPQTGTSEQYF.

The chain has TRBV5-1 and TRBJ2-1, with a tentative D call TRBD2 (5 bases). The CDR3 is 14 residues long. V gave up 0 bases and J gave up 10 bases, with 14 bases separating them. Germline lookup yields CDR1 SGHRS and CDR2 YFSETQ. In DNA, the CDR3 is TGCGCCAGCAGCTTGGGGTCGCGGGTAAACGAGCAGTTCTTC. It encodes CASSLGSRVNEQFF.

The V gene is TRBV6-6, the J gene TRBJ1-2, with 8 positions matching TRBD1. This CDR3 spans 14 amino acids. The junction had 7 bases not matched to a gene; V was cut back by 6 bases and J by 4 bases. CDR1 and CDR2 from the germline V gene are MNHNY and SVGAGI (reference sequence). In DNA, the CDR3 is TGTGCCAGCAGCCCCCCGGGACAGGCCTATGGCTACACCTTC. It yields the protein CASSPPGQAYGYTF.

The chain joins TRBV7-9 to TRBJ2-3; 13 bases align to TRBD2. V trimming: 5 bases; J trimming: 14 bases; junction bases outside the gene matches: 7. Looked up from germline, CDR1 is SEHNR and CDR2 is FQNEAQ (reference sequence). The CDR3 contains 13 residues. The CDR3: CASSRRGTSGTYF. The CDR3 DNA is TGTGCCAGCAGCAGACGAGGGACTAGCGGGACGTATTTT.

The CDR3: CASTRTGLEQYV. The CDR3 nucleotides read TGTGCCAGCACCCGGACAGGGCTCGAGCAGTACGTC. The chain carries TRBV5-6 and TRBJ2-7; 8 nucleotides match TRBD1. Per the germline V gene, CDR1 is SGHDT and CDR2 is YYEEEE. Unmatched junction bases numbered 5, after V lost 6 bases and J lost 6 bases. CDR3 size: 12 residues.

This sequence joins TRBV4-2 and TRBJ2-7; weak D call: TRBD2 (6 bases). This CDR3 region has 14 residues. V was clipped by 4 bases and J by 4 bases, with 14 bases between them. CDR1 and CDR2 from the germline V gene are LGHNA and YNFKEQ. DNA for the CDR3: TGTGCCAGCAGCCCATTAGCGGTTCCTTACGAGCAGTACTTC. Translating gives CASSPLAVPYEQYF.

V gene TRBV2 combines with J gene TRBJ2-7; maybe TRBD1 (7 bases). In germline, CDR1 is SNHLY, CDR2 FYNNEI. Trimming pared 7 bases from V and 6 bases from J, leaving 13 bases between. The CDR3 contains 12 residues. The CDR3 protein is CASKGGTAEQYF. CDR3 nucleotides: TGTGCCAGCAAAGGGGGGACAGCCGAGCAGTACTTC.

This clone was recorded a few times. This chain joins TRBV2 and TRBJ1-2; TRBD1 might be the D (5 bases). The CDR3 is 12 amino acids. Germline CDR1 is SNHLY and CDR2 is FYNNEI. The V end was cut by 8 bases, the J end by 8 bases, with 15 bases between. The CDR3 coding sequence is TGTGCCAGCCAGGGTCTTAATTTCGGCTACACCTTC. It codes for CASQGLNFGYTF.

Comment on this clone: The germline gene is not matched at one end of the junction; a read error may be the cause. The chain combines TRBV23-1 with TRBJ1-5, with 11 bases lining up with TRBD1. TRBV23-1 is sorted into the ORF group, with uncertain function. The CDR3 contains 14 residues. The CDR3 DNA reads TGCGCCAGCTACCGGACAGGGGGCAACCAGCCCCAGCATTTT. Translated, it gives CASYRTGGNQPQHF.

The CDR3, as DNA: TGTGCCAGTAAGACAGGGCCGCAAAGCACTGAAGCTTTCTTT. It specifies CASKTGPQSTEAFF. The chain combines TRBV19 with TRBJ1-1; 7 positions match TRBD1. Trimming took 7 bases from V and 4 from J; bases not matched to a gene: 9. Germline assignment: CDR1 LNHDA and CDR2 SQIVND (reference sequence). This CDR3 comprises 14 residues.

The chain carries TRBV11-2 and TRBJ2-7, with D unresolved. CDR3 length equals 14 residues. Germline values: CDR1 SGHAT, CDR2 FQNNGV. Trimming cost V 0 bases and J 2 bases, with 8 bases left between them. The chain's CDR3 is CASSLDGQPYEQYV. In nucleotides, the CDR3 is TGTGCCAGCAGCTTAGATGGCCAACCCTACGAGCAGTACGTC.

The chain links TRBV10-3 to TRBJ1-1; 7 nucleotides align to TRBD1. This CDR3 spans 17 amino acids. CDR1 and CDR2 (germline): ENHRY, SYGVKD. After removal of 7 bases from V and 3 bases from J, the junction contained 17 bases not matched to a gene. The CDR3, as DNA: TGTGCCATCAAGGAGACAGGGAACTTTTACGCGGACACTGAAGCTTTCTTT. It is translated as CAIKETGNFYADTEAFF.

This clone came up once. V and J are TRBV25-1 and TRBJ2-7; D not resolved. This CDR3 region has 13 residues. Trimming removed 3 bases from V and 6 bases from J, with 12 bases in between. Per germline, CDR1 MGHDK and CDR2 SYGVNS. The CDR3 loop is CASSDSPPGEQYF. CDR3 sequence (DNA): TGTGCCAGCAGTGACAGTCCCCCGGGCGAGCAGTACTTC.

The J gene is TRBJ1-5, the V gene TRBV24-1, with 9 bases identical to TRBD1. This CDR3 region has 16 residues. Per the germline V gene, CDR1 is KGHDR and CDR2 is SFDVKD. The J segment lost 1 base and the V segment lost 3 bases, leaving 3 bases of the junction unmatched. In DNA form, the CDR3 reads TGTGCCACCAGTGATCGACAGGGGGGGAGCAATCAGCCCCAGCATTTT. This encodes CATSDRQGGSNQPQHF.

V gene TRBV7-8 combines with J gene TRBJ1-5; a weak D match, TRBD1 (6 bases). Germline CDR1 is SGHVS and CDR2 is FQNEAQ. V lost 2 bases, J lost 2 bases, and 10 bases lay in between. This CDR3 comprises 15 residues. CDR3 sequence: CASSLRAGGNQPQHF. The CDR3 nucleotides are TGTGCCAGCAGCTTAAGGGCAGGGGGCAATCAGCCCCAGCATTTT. Drawing the rest from reference TRBV7-8 and TRBJ1-5, the complete variable domain is GAGVSQSPRYKVAKRGQDVALRCDPISGHVSLFWYQQALGQGPEFLTYFQNEAQLDKSGLPSDRFFAERPEGSVSTLKIQRTQQEDSAVYLCASSLRAGGNQPQHFGDGTRLSIL.

The chain links TRBV28 to TRBJ1-1; TRBD1 might be the D (6 bases). V was clipped by 3 bases and J by 1 base, with 12 bases between them. From germline, CDR1 is MDHEN and CDR2 SYDVKM. This CDR3 comprises 15 residues. CDR3 in amino acids: CASSFSGRGNTEAFF. CDR3 DNA sequence: TGTGCCAGCAGTTTTTCCGGCAGGGGGAACACTGAAGCTTTCTTT. Using reference TRBV28 and TRBJ1-1 for the parts outside the CDR3, the full variable domain is DVKVTQSSRYLVKRTGEKVFLECVQDMDHENMFWYRQDPGLGLRLIYFSYDVKMKEKGDIPEGYSVSREKKERFSLILESASTNQTSMYLCASSFSGRGNTEAFFGQGTRLTVV.

The CDR3 DNA is TGTGCCAGCAGCCTTAGCGGGGGGTTACGGACCCAGTACTTC. Its translation: CASSLSGGLRTQYF. The chain recombines TRBV3-1 (or the pseudogene TRBV3-2) with TRBJ2-5, with 10 nucleotides matching TRBD2. Trimming cost V 4 bases and J 7 bases; bases outside gene matches: 6. The germline V gene has CDR1 LGHDT and CDR2 YNNKEL (reference sequence). The CDR3 runs 14 residues.

This rearrangement joins TRBV18 to TRBJ2-1; 8 bases match TRBD2. The J segment lost 5 bases and the V segment lost 6 bases, leaving 12 bases of the junction unmatched. Germline V lookup: CDR1 KGHSH, CDR2 LQKENI. The length of the CDR3 is 16 residues. The CDR3 DNA reads TGTGCCAGCTCCCGCTCTGGCGGGAGGACCCACAATGAGCAGTTCTTC. It codes for CASSRSGGRTHNEQFF.

This clone was seen just once. V and J are TRBV18 and TRBJ1-1; weak D call: TRBD1 (5 bases). Germline V gene lookup returns CDR1 KGHSH and CDR2 LQKENI. The CDR3 spans 18 residues. The V end was cut by 0 bases, the J end by 0 bases, with 17 bases between. CDR3 coding DNA: TGTGCCAGCTCACCACCGCTAGACAGTCTGTTTGTGAACACTGAAGCTTTCTTT. Its protein is CASSPPLDSLFVNTEAFF.

The genes are TRBV21-1 and TRBJ1-5; the table's D call TRBD1 went unverified against the DNA. TRBV21-1 has pseudogene status. The CDR3 consists of 17 residues. CDR3: CASSPIGTGKGNQPQHF. DNA of the CDR3: TGTGCCAGCAGCCCCATCGGGACAGGGAAGGGCAATCAGCCCCAGCATTTT.

The chain has TRBV2 and TRBJ1-2, with 9 bases that match TRBD1. The CDR3 consists of 15 residues. The trim removed 4 bases at V and 0 bases at J, leaving 3 bases unmatched. Germline V CDR1 and CDR2: SNHLY, FYNNEI. The CDR3 nucleotides read TGTGCCAGCAGTGCTCGGGACAGGGCTAACTATGGCTACACCTTC. Encoded protein: CASSARDRANYGYTF.